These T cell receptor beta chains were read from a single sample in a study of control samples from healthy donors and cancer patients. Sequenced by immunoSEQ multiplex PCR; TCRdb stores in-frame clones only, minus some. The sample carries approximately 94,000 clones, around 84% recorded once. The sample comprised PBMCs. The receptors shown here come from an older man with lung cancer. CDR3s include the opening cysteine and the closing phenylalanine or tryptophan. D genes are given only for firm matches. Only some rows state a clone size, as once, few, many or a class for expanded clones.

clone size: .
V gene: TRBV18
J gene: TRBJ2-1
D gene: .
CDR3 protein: CASNLQGSRNEQFF
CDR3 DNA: TGTGCCAGCAACTTACAGGGCTCCCGGAATGAGCAGTTCTTC

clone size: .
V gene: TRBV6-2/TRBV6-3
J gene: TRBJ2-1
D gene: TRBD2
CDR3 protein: CASSFPTTSGDTYNEQFF
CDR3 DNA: TGTGCCAGCAGTTTCCCAACGACTAGCGGGGACACATACAATGAGCAGTTCTTC

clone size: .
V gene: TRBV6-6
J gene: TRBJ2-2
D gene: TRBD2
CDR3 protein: CAGSPLMGLAGGPGTGELFF
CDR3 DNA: TGTGCCGGCAGCCCACTAATGGGACTAGCGGGGGGGCCAGGTACCGGGGAGCTGTTTTTT

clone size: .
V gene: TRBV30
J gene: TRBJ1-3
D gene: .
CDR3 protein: CAWTPVRVGGNTIYF
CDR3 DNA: TGTGCCTGGACCCCCGTCAGGGTAGGAGGAAACACCATATATTTT

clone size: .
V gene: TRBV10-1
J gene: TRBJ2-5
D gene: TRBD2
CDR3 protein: CASSETEGLAWETQYF
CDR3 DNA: TGCGCCAGCAGTGAGACGGAGGGACTAGCTTGGGAGACCCAGTACTTC

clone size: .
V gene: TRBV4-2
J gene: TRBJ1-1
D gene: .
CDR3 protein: CASSQEEGFTEAFF
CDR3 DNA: TGTGCCAGCAGCCAAGAGGAGGGATTCACTGAAGCTTTCTTT

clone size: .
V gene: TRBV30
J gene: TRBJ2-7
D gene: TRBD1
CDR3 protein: CAWSVGGRVFYEQYF
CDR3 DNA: TGTGCCTGGAGTGTAGGGGGCAGGGTGTTTTACGAGCAGTACTTC

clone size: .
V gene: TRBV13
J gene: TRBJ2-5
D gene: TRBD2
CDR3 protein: CASSLRRGTQETQYF
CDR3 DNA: TGTGCCAGCAGCTTAAGGCGGGGGACCCAAGAGACCCAGTACTTC

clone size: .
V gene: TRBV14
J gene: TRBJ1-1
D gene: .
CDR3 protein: CASSQDWGDPEAFF
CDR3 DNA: TGTGCCAGCAGCCAAGATTGGGGAGACCCTGAAGCTTTCTTT

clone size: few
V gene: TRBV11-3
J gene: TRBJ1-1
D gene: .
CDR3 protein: CASSLGGANTEAFF
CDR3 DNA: TGTGCCAGCAGCTTAGGTGGAGCAAACACTGAAGCTTTCTTT

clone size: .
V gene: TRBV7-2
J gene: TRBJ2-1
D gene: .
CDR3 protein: CASSLAYNEQFF
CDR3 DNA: TGTGCCAGCAGCTTAGCTTACAATGAGCAGTTCTTC

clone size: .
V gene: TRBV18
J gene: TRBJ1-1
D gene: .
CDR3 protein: CASSRQQENTEAFF
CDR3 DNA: TGTGCCAGCTCACGCCAACAGGAGAACACTGAAGCTTTCTTT

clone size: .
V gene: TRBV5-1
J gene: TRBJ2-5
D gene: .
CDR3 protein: CASSLGSSETQYF
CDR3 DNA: TGCGCCAGCAGCTTAGGGTCGTCAGAGACCCAGTACTTC

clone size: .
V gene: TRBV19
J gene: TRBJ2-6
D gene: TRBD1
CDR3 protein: CASSIRAGGSAGANVLTF
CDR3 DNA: TGTGCCAGTAGTATCCGGGCAGGGGGCTCAGCTGGGGCCAACGTCCTGACTTTC

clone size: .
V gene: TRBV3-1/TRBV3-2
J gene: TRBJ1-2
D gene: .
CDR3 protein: CASSQFIGVNYGYTF
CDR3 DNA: TGTGCCAGCAGCCAATTCATAGGGGTTAACTATGGCTACACCTTC

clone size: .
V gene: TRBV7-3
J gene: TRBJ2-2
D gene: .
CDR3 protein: CASSLGSNTGELFF
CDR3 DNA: TGTGCCAGCAGCCTAGGGTCGAACACCGGGGAGCTGTTTTTT

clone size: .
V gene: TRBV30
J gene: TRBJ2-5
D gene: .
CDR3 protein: CAWSVAPRSQETQYF
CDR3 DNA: TGTGCCTGGAGTGTAGCCCCCCGTAGCCAAGAGACCCAGTACTTC

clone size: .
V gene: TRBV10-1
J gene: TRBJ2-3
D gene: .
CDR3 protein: CASSDQFTQYF
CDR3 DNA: TGCGCCAGCAGTGACCAGTTTACGCAGTATTTT

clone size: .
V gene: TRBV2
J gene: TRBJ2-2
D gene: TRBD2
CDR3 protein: CASRRTSGGGGSSGELFF
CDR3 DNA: TGTGCCAGCAGGCGGACTAGCGGGGGGGGCGGTTCCTCCGGGGAGCTGTTTTTT

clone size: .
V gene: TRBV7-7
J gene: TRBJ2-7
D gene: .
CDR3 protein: CASSPLRSYEQYF
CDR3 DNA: TGTGCTAGCAGCCCCCTCCGTAGCTACGAGCAGTACTTC

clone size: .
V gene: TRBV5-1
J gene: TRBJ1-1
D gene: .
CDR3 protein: CASSLEVVNTEAFF
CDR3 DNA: TGCGCCAGCAGCTTGGAGGTCGTGAACACTGAAGCTTTCTTT

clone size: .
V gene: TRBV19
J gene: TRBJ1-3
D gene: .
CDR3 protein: CASTGGQQFSGNTIYF
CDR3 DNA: TGTGCCAGTACCGGCGGACAGCAATTCTCTGGAAACACCATATATTTT

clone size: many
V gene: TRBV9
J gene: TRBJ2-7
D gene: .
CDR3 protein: CASSVAPGGYEQYF
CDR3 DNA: TGTGCCAGCAGCGTAGCTCCCGGCGGGTACGAGCAGTACTTC

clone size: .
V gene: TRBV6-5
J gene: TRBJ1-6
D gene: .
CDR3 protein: CASSYSRTWGSPLHF
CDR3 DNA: TGTGCCAGCAGTTACTCGAGGACCTGGGGTTCACCCCTCCACTTT

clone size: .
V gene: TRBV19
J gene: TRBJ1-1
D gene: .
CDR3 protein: CASSSDYRVNTEAFF
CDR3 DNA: TGTGCCAGTAGTTCCGATTACCGGGTCAACACTGAAGCTTTCTTT

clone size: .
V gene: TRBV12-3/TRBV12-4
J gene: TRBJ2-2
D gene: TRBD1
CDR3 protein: CASSGQGAGELFF
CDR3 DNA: TGTGCCAGCAGCGGACAGGGGGCCGGGGAGCTGTTTTTT